This entry is about one T cell receptor beta chain. Its specificity is not known. The record originates from a study of T cell repertoires in cytomegalovirus infection. Overall study context: Well-studied HLA-B-restricted epitopes and recently identified HLA-C-restricted epitopes of CMV were both used in the study. Public TCR beta signature analysis indicated the presence of both CMV infection and matching HLA type.

This CDR3 region has 14 residues. The ends were cut back, 10 bases at V and 0 bases at J, with 12 bases in the middle. Using its own MiXCR run on the reads, TCRdb lists one record per CDR3 protein. The sample lists approximately 730,000 distinct CDR3 sequences; 25% to 30% were seen once. Study-level points and caveats: Cumulative public TCR beta family frequency identified CMV carriers with the relevant HLA.

This TCR came from a human donor in good health (CMV status not recorded). Some clones in this sample may be carry-over from other donors' samples. V and J are TRBV12-3 or TRBV12-4 and TRBJ2-2; D is undetermined. The material sequenced was cultured CD8+ T cells from PBMCs, taken from culture after CMV antigen stimulation. CDR3 sequence reads: CATHPPTNTGELFF. The CDR3, as DNA: TGTGCCACCCACCCTCCAACGAACACCGGGGAGCTGTTTTTT.